The entry below describes one TCR beta chain. Its target is unknown. As to treatment: oral pan-JAK inhibitor, 5-10 mg twice daily. This specimen belongs to a study of CD8+ T cells in alopecia areata. Findings of the study overall: Lesional scalp, notably in alopecia totalis/universalis, had clonality above that of normal scalp. Uncertain still, given a single nonresponder, is whether baseline CD8+ expansion links to response.

cDNA prepared by RNA extraction and subsequent reverse transcription served as the template for sequencing. Profiling relied on immunoSEQ multiplex PCR, and the TCRdb table lists in-frame clones only, not all of them. The profile shows 150,000 to 200,000 clones, around 64% of them singletons. The source is a human donor with alopecia areata. The sample consisted of CD4+ T cells sorted from blood, taken around week 49, from a patient treated with tofacitinib.

The CDR3 region has the DNA TGTGCCAGCAGCCCCTCGGGGGCAGATACGCAGTATTTT. Translating gives CASSPSGADTQYF. This chain joins TRBV7-8 and TRBJ2-3, with D perhaps TRBD2 (6 bases). The CDR3 runs to 13 residues. Germline assignment: CDR1 SGHVS and CDR2 FQNEAQ. V lost 5 bases and J lost 4, with 10 bases in between.